Listed here are 12 T cell receptor beta chains from one sample, sequenced in a study of T cell responses to AZD1222 COVID-19 vaccine. The protocol was immunoSEQ multiplex PCR, while the TCRdb copy is restricted to in-frame clones and leaves out a portion. The data contain about 150,000 clones, roughly 94% of them seen just once; the ten biggest clones take up roughly 1.3%. Sequenced here: peripheral blood, sampled on day 0 of AZD1222 vaccination. The receptor source for this set is an adult in good health.

The chain has TRBV27 and TRBJ1-4, with TRBD1 as a possible D gene (5 bases). The CDR3 has 16 residues. Germline V gene lookup returns CDR1 MNHEY and CDR2 SMNVEV (reference sequence). V was cut by 5 bases and J by 0 bases, with 13 bases left in between. Here the CDR3 DNA reads TGTGCCAGCAGTGCCCGGAGGGGTGCAACTAATGAAAAACTGTTTTTT. Translated: CASSARRGATNEKLFF.

This clone has only one observation. CDR3 nucleotides: TGTGCCAGCAGTTTTGTGGGGGGAGAAGCTTTCTTT. It specifies CASSFVGGEAFF. The chain couples TRBV27 to TRBJ1-1; TRBD1 is a possible D gene (5 bases). From germline, CDR1 is MNHEY and CDR2 SMNVEV (reference sequence). This CDR3 spans 12 amino acids. The germline V and J ends were trimmed by 3 bases and 8 bases, with 10 bases remaining between them.

This clone has a single count. This chain joins TRBV7-9 and TRBJ1-2; TRBD1 agrees at 12 bases. The ends lost 0 bases at V and 7 bases at J; junction bases unmatched: 9. The CDR3 has 17 amino acids. Looked up from germline, CDR1 is SEHNR and CDR2 is FQNEAQ (reference sequence). The CDR3 region is CASSLAGTGGVNGGYTF. The CDR3 DNA follows: TGTGCCAGCAGCTTAGCGGGGACAGGGGGCGTGAATGGTGGCTACACCTTC. The entire variable domain, with the rest obtained from reference TRBV7-9 and TRBJ1-2, is as follows: DTGVSQNPRHKITKRGQNVTFRCDPISEHNRLYWYRQTLGQGPEFLTYFQNEAQLEKSRLLSDRFSAERPKGSFSTLEIQRTEQGDSAMYLCASSLAGTGGVNGGYTFGSGTRLTVV.

The chain has TRBV18 and TRBJ2-1; D remains unclear. V was clipped by 4 bases and J by 0 bases, with 13 bases between them. Germline loops: CDR1 KGHSH, CDR2 LQKENI. This CDR3 contains 16 residues. In DNA form, the CDR3 reads TGTGCCAGCTCACGGTCCGCGAAGAGCTCCTACAATGAGCAGTTCTTC. It codes for CASSRSAKSSYNEQFF.

Concerning this clone itself: Sequence at one end of the junction differs from germline and may be a read error. The genes are TRBV7-2 and TRBJ1-2; D gene uncertain. The CDR3 sequence is 13 residues long. Germline values: CDR1 SGHTA, CDR2 FQGNSA. The CDR3 region is CASSLSANYSYTF. The CDR3 bases are TGTGCCAGCAGCCTTTCAGCGAACTATAGCTACACCTTC.

V and J are TRBV2 and TRBJ2-5; D perhaps matches TRBD2 (6 bases). With 8 bases removed from V and 5 bases from J, the gap between germline ends came to 15 bases. The V gene's germline CDR1 is SNHLY and CDR2 FYNNEI. The CDR3 consists of 13 residues. CDR3 region: CASFGGLGETQYF. The DNA for the CDR3 is TGTGCCAGCTTTGGGGGGTTGGGTGAGACCCAGTACTTC.

This clone was detected only a few times. This rearrangement joins TRBV7-2 to TRBJ1-1; D remains unclear. Trimming took 4 bases from V and 1 from J, leaving 7 bases between them. This CDR3 has 13 residues. CDR1 is SGHTA, CDR2 FQGNSA, per germline. CDR3 protein: CASSSRQNTEAFF. DNA of the CDR3: TGTGCCAGCAGCTCCCGACAGAACACTGAAGCTTTCTTT.

V gene TRBV7-3 combines with J gene TRBJ2-2; 10 bases fit TRBD2. J lost 0 bases, V lost 0 bases, and 4 bases had no gene match. The CDR3 covers 18 residues. The V gene's germline CDR1 is SGHTA and CDR2 FQGTGA. The CDR3 DNA is TGTGCCAGCAGCTTAACGGTACTAGCGGGAACGAACACCGGGGAGCTGTTTTTT. Residues: CASSLTVLAGTNTGELFF.

The J gene is TRBJ1-1, the V gene TRBV7-9; D gene unclear. The CDR3 covers 14 residues. CDR1 and CDR2 from the germline V gene are SEHNR and FQNEAQ (reference sequence). V dropped 5 bases and J dropped 2 bases, with 12 bases sitting between them. The CDR3 reads CASSHSVRNTEAFF. CDR3 nucleotide sequence: TGTGCCAGCAGCCATTCCGTCAGAAACACTGAAGCTTTCTTT. Complete variable domain (other parts from reference TRBV7-9 and TRBJ1-1): DTGVSQNPRHKITKRGQNVTFRCDPISEHNRLYWYRQTLGQGPEFLTYFQNEAQLEKSRLLSDRFSAERPKGSFSTLEIQRTEQGDSAMYLCASSHSVRNTEAFFGQGTRLTVV.

The V and J genes are TRBV18 and TRBJ2-5; 8 bases agree with TRBD1. Looked up from germline, CDR1 is KGHSH and CDR2 is LQKENI. The CDR3 sequence is 14 residues long. The V segment lost 3 bases and the J segment 4 bases; nucleotides outside the gene matches: 4. CDR3 in DNA: TGTGCCAGCTCACCTCAGGGGGCGGGAGAGACCCAGTACTTC. Amino acids: CASSPQGAGETQYF.

The V and J genes are TRBV6-5 and TRBJ1-4; D possibly corresponds to TRBD1 (5 bases). V dropped 0 bases and J dropped 4 bases, with 9 bases sitting between them. Germline V gives CDR1 MNHEY, CDR2 SVGAGI. The CDR3 is 15 residues long. In nucleotides, the CDR3 is TGTGCCAGCAGTTACTCGGGGCAGAGTAATGAAAAACTGTTTTTT. Amino acid sequence: CASSYSGQSNEKLFF.

CDR3 region: CASSLAGGPPGNTIYF. For the CDR3, the DNA is TGTGCCAGCAGTTTGGCGGGGGGCCCCCCTGGAAACACCATATATTTT. The chain links TRBV28 to TRBJ1-3; TRBD1 might be the D (6 bases). Germline V gene lookup returns CDR1 MDHEN and CDR2 SYDVKM. V gave up 3 bases and J gave up 2 bases, with 14 bases separating them. The CDR3 is made up of 16 amino acids.